The clone carrying this T cell receptor beta chain was recorded a few times. What it binds is not known. This sample stems from a study of beta chain features in type 1 diabetes. Whole-study context: All samples combined gave 107,917,701 sorted cells for examination. General study findings and limits: Shortening that was moderate but significant affected the TCRB CDR3s of Type 1 diabetes patients in all four CD4+ subsets. More deletions and fewer insertions at VDJ junctions were seen in type 1 diabetes patients.

The V gene lost 7 bases and the J gene lost 0 bases, with 21 bases spanning the gap. The CDR3 length is 17 residues. Germline V gives CDR1 SGHNT, CDR2 YYREEE (reference sequence). The whole isolated RNA underwent reverse transcription, so sequencing captured expressed TCRB transcripts. Clones were sequenced by immunoSEQ multiplex PCR, and TCRdb holds only the in-frame ones, with some missing. The data show roughly 300,000 clones, with 9.3% seen just once and approximately 1% held by the top ten. This receptor was identified in a man aged 25 to 45 with type 1 diabetes. Sequenced sample: central memory CD4+ T cells from blood. The chain is built from TRBV5-4 and TRBJ2-3, with D possibly TRBD2 on 6 matching bases. CDR3 coding DNA: TGTGCCAGCGCCTCCGGAGCGAGCGGGCTAAGCACAGATACGCAGTATTTT. It codes for CASASGASGLSTDTQYF. The complete variable domain, with remaining parts taken from reference TRBV5-4 and TRBJ2-3, reads ETGVTQSPTHLIKTRGQQVTLRCSSQSGHNTVSWYQQALGQGPQFIFQYYREEENGRGNFPPRFSGLQFPNYSSELNVNALELDDSALYLCASASGASGLSTDTQYFGPGTRLTVL.